This is a list of T cell receptor beta chains from one sample in a study of OX40 agonist ivuxolimab in advanced cancers. TCRdb's copy holds only in-frame clones and misses some; the assay was immunoSEQ multiplex PCR. The data contain about 88,000 clones, around 82% of them singletons. The input for sequencing was CD4+ or CD8+ T cells sorted from blood, taken in a trial of the OX40 agonist ivuxolimab. These receptors all stem from an adult with an advanced solid tumor such as melanoma, head and neck, liver or kidney cancer. CDR3s include the opening cysteine and the closing phenylalanine or tryptophan. The D gene is left open where the match is weak. Clone size is stated in some rows and not others, as once, few, many or a class when expanded.

TRBJ2-6 | - | TRBV2 | - | CASSEASPSGANVLTF | TGTGCCAGCAGTGAAGCCTCCCCATCTGGGGCCAACGTCCTGACTTTC
TRBJ2-2 | - | TRBV7-3 | TRBD1 | CASSLMAGGSGELFF | TGTGCCAGCAGCTTAATGGCAGGGGGCTCCGGGGAGCTGTTTTTT
TRBJ2-7 | few | TRBV28 | TRBD2 | CASSQPGLAGDEQYF | TGTGCCAGCAGTCAACCCGGACTAGCGGGAGATGAGCAGTACTTC
TRBJ2-1 | - | TRBV16 | TRBD2 | CASSQSASGNEQFF | TGTGCCAGCAGCCAATCCGCTAGCGGCAATGAGCAGTTCTTC
TRBJ2-2 | - | TRBV7-6 | - | CASNAGGHGELFF | TGTGCCAGTAACGCCGGAGGGCACGGGGAGCTGTTTTTT
TRBJ2-5 | - | TRBV11-3 | - | CASSFRDGQETQYF | TGTGCCAGCAGCTTCAGGGACGGCCAAGAGACCCAGTACTTC
TRBJ2-7 | - | TRBV4-2 | - | CASSQEGNEQYF | TGTGCCAGCAGCCAAGAAGGGAACGAGCAGTACTTC
TRBJ2-1 | once | TRBV5-1 | TRBD2 | CASRGGLAGGNEQFF | TGCGCCAGCAGGGGGGGACTAGCGGGAGGGAATGAGCAGTTCTTC
TRBJ2-1 | - | TRBV10-1 | TRBD2 | CASSDPGLAGDSNEQFF | TGCGCCAGCAGTGACCCGGGACTAGCGGGAGATTCGAATGAGCAGTTCTTC
TRBJ2-6 | - | TRBV7-8 | TRBD1 | CASSLLQGQGISGANVLTF | TGTGCCAGCAGCTTACTTCAGGGACAGGGGATTTCTGGGGCCAACGTCCTGACTTTC
TRBJ2-7 | - | TRBV7-9 | TRBD2 | CASSSLAGVTYEQYF | TGTGCCAGCAGCTCCCTAGCGGGAGTAACCTACGAGCAGTACTTC
TRBJ2-5 | - | TRBV11-2 | TRBD1 | CASSRDRGGETQYF | TGTGCCAGCAGCCGGGACAGGGGAGGGGAGACCCAGTACTTC
TRBJ2-7 | few | TRBV10-1 | TRBD1 | CASVVWGQSYEQYF | TGCGCCAGCGTCGTTTGGGGACAGTCCTACGAGCAGTACTTC
TRBJ2-5 | - | TRBV30 | - | CAWGTKGTLETQYF | TGTGCCTGGGGGACCAAAGGGACATTAGAGACCCAGTACTTC
TRBJ2-1 | - | TRBV5-1 | TRBD2 | CASSLTSDPNEQFF | TGCGCCAGCAGCTTGACTAGCGATCCCAATGAGCAGTTCTTC
TRBJ2-7 | - | TRBV6-5 | - | CASSRGRLNEQYF | TGTGCCAGCAGTCGGGGTCGACTCAACGAGCAGTACTTC
TRBJ2-1 | - | TRBV19 | TRBD2 | CASSASGTDNEQFF | TGTGCCAGTAGTGCTAGCGGGACCGACAATGAGCAGTTCTTC
TRBJ2-1 | - | TRBV9 | - | CASSSRTEGSYNEQFF | TGTGCCAGCAGCTCACGGACGGAGGGCTCCTACAATGAGCAGTTCTTC
TRBJ2-7 | - | TRBV30 | TRBD2 | CAWSEGGARPYEQYF | TGTGCCTGGAGCGAGGGAGGGGCCCGCCCCTACGAGCAGTACTTC
TRBJ2-2 | few | TRBV11-3 | - | CASSLSGMNTGELFF | TGTGCCAGCAGCTTGTCGGGGATGAACACCGGGGAGCTGTTTTTT
TRBJ2-4 | - | TRBV19 | TRBD1 | CASSRTGLGRIQYF | TGTGCCAGTAGTAGGACAGGGCTTGGGCGCATTCAGTACTTC
TRBJ2-7 | - | TRBV7-9 | TRBD1 | CASSSRTGDREYF | TGTGCCAGCAGCTCCCGGACAGGGGATCGGGAATACTTC
TRBJ1-3 | - | TRBV7-6 | TRBD1 | CASSPGTAGNTIYF | TGTGCCAGCAGCCCCGGGACAGCTGGAAACACCATATATTTT
TRBJ2-3 | - | TRBV7-6 | TRBD2 | CASSPEIGGGTQYF | TGTGCCAGCAGCCCCGAAATCGGGGGGGGTACGCAGTATTTT
TRBJ1-2 | - | TRBV5-4 | - | CASSLYADYGYTF | TGTGCCAGCAGCTTGTATGCGGACTATGGCTACACCTTC
TRBJ2-3 | - | TRBV4-3 | - | CASSQDSLRGLGVTDTQYF | TGCGCCAGCAGCCAAGACTCCCTTCGGGGACTGGGGGTGACAGATACGCAGTATTTT
TRBJ2-7 | - | TRBV27 | - | CASSLMTGSYEQYF | TGTGCCAGCAGTTTAATGACAGGATCCTACGAGCAGTACTTC
TRBJ2-1 | - | TRBV4-3 | TRBD1 | CASSPSTGTGENEQFF | TGCGCCAGCAGCCCTAGCACCGGGACAGGGGAAAATGAGCAGTTCTTC
TRBJ1-2 | - | TRBV30 | - | CAWRGNYGYTF | TGTGCTTGGCGAGGGAACTATGGCTACACCTTC
TRBJ2-4 | - | TRBV7-2 | TRBD2 | CASSPPRVAGVGNIQYF | TGTGCCAGCAGCCCCCCCAGGGTCGCGGGAGTGGGTAACATTCAGTACTTC
TRBJ2-7 | - | TRBV19 | TRBD1 | CASKGTGYYEQYF | TGTGCCAGTAAGGGGACAGGGTATTACGAGCAGTACTTC
TRBJ2-5 | - | TRBV4-1 | TRBD1 | CASSDRGNQETQYF | TGCGCCAGCAGCGACAGGGGAAATCAAGAGACCCAGTACTTC
TRBJ2-7 | - | TRBV5-1 | - | CASSLGSSYEQYF | TGCGCCAGCAGCTTGGGGTCTTCCTACGAGCAGTACTTC
TRBJ2-1 | - | TRBV9 | - | CASSESNNEQFF | TGTGCCAGCAGCGAGTCGAACAATGAGCAGTTCTTC
TRBJ1-4 | - | TRBV11-3 | TRBD1 | CASSPPGTGEDTNEKLFF | TGTGCCAGCAGCCCACCGGGGACAGGGGAGGATACTAATGAAAAACTGTTTTTT
TRBJ2-1 | once | TRBV9 | - | CASSGISSYNEQFF | TGTGCCAGCAGCGGTATAAGCTCCTACAATGAGCAGTTCTTC
TRBJ1-2 | few | TRBV6-6 | - | CALGGTHYGYTF | TGTGCCCTGGGGGGAACACACTATGGCTACACCTTC
TRBJ1-1 | - | TRBV6-1 | - | CASSDESFEAFF | TGTGCCAGCAGTGATGAGAGTTTTGAAGCTTTCTTT
TRBJ2-3 | - | TRBV11-3 | - | CASSLVADTQYF | TGTGCCAGCAGCTTAGTTGCAGATACGCAGTATTTT
TRBJ2-1 | few | TRBV21-1 | - | CASSSPDRPGGMSSYNEQFF | TGTGCCAGCAGCTCCCCCGACCGACCAGGGGGAATGAGCTCCTACAATGAGCAGTTCTTC
TRBJ2-3 | - | TRBV2 | - | CASSAVGLTDTQYF | TGTGCCAGCAGTGCCGTGGGGCTGACAGATACGCAGTATTTT
TRBJ2-3 | once | TRBV28 | - | CASSLPGSYFTDTQYF | TGTGCCAGCAGTTTACCCGGGAGTTACTTCACAGATACGCAGTATTTT
TRBJ2-3 | - | TRBV7-2 | - | CASSRTTDTDTQYF | TGTGCCAGCAGCCGGACAACCGACACAGATACGCAGTATTTT
TRBJ2-1 | - | TRBV5-1 | - | CASSLSNRFNEQFF | TGCGCCAGCAGCTTGTCTAACAGGTTCAATGAGCAGTTCTTC
TRBJ1-4 | - | TRBV5-4 | - | CASSLLGEKLFF | TGTGCCAGCAGCTTGTTGGGTGAAAAACTGTTTTTT
TRBJ1-1 | - | TRBV30 | - | CAWTPPTANTEAFF | TGTGCCTGGACCCCCCCGACGGCGAACACTGAAGCTTTCTTT
TRBJ2-3 | - | TRBV5-4 | - | CASSLDQGSSTDTQYF | TGTGCCAGCAGCTTGGATCAGGGAAGCAGCACAGATACGCAGTATTTT
TRBJ2-7 | - | TRBV5-8 | TRBD2 | CASSLEASGTYEQYF | TGTGCCAGCAGCTTGGAGGCTAGCGGAACCTACGAGCAGTACTTC
TRBJ2-1 | - | TRBV11-2 | - | CASSLDRVTHNEQFF | TGTGCCAGCAGCTTAGATCGAGTCACTCACAATGAGCAGTTCTTC
TRBJ2-7 | - | TRBV7-6 | - | CASSSIVRGIVHEQYF | TGTGCCAGCAGCTCAATTGTAAGGGGAATTGTACACGAGCAGTACTTC
TRBJ2-3 | - | TRBV28 | TRBD2 | CASSFSARTSGRAPADTQYF | TGTGCCAGCAGTTTTTCGGCCCGGACTAGCGGGAGGGCCCCAGCAGATACGCAGTATTTT
TRBJ2-7 | - | TRBV10-2 | TRBD1 | CATRRGKGQSYEQYF | TGCGCCACCCGCAGGGGGAAGGGCCAATCCTACGAGCAGTACTTC
TRBJ1-4 | - | TRBV28 | TRBD1 | CASSPRTGGDEKLFF | TGTGCCAGCAGTCCAAGGACAGGGGGGGATGAAAAACTGTTTTTT
TRBJ2-3 | few | TRBV4-2 | TRBD2 | CASSPLAGGATDTQYF | TGTGCCAGCAGCCCACTAGCGGGAGGTGCCACAGATACGCAGTATTTT
TRBJ2-2 | - | TRBV28 | - | CASSLMAGELFF | TGTGCCAGCAGTTTAATGGCCGGGGAGCTGTTTTTT
TRBJ2-7 | - | TRBV11-2 | TRBD1 | CASSSSSGTGFYEQYF | TGTGCCAGCAGCTCTAGCTCCGGGACAGGATTCTACGAGCAGTACTTC